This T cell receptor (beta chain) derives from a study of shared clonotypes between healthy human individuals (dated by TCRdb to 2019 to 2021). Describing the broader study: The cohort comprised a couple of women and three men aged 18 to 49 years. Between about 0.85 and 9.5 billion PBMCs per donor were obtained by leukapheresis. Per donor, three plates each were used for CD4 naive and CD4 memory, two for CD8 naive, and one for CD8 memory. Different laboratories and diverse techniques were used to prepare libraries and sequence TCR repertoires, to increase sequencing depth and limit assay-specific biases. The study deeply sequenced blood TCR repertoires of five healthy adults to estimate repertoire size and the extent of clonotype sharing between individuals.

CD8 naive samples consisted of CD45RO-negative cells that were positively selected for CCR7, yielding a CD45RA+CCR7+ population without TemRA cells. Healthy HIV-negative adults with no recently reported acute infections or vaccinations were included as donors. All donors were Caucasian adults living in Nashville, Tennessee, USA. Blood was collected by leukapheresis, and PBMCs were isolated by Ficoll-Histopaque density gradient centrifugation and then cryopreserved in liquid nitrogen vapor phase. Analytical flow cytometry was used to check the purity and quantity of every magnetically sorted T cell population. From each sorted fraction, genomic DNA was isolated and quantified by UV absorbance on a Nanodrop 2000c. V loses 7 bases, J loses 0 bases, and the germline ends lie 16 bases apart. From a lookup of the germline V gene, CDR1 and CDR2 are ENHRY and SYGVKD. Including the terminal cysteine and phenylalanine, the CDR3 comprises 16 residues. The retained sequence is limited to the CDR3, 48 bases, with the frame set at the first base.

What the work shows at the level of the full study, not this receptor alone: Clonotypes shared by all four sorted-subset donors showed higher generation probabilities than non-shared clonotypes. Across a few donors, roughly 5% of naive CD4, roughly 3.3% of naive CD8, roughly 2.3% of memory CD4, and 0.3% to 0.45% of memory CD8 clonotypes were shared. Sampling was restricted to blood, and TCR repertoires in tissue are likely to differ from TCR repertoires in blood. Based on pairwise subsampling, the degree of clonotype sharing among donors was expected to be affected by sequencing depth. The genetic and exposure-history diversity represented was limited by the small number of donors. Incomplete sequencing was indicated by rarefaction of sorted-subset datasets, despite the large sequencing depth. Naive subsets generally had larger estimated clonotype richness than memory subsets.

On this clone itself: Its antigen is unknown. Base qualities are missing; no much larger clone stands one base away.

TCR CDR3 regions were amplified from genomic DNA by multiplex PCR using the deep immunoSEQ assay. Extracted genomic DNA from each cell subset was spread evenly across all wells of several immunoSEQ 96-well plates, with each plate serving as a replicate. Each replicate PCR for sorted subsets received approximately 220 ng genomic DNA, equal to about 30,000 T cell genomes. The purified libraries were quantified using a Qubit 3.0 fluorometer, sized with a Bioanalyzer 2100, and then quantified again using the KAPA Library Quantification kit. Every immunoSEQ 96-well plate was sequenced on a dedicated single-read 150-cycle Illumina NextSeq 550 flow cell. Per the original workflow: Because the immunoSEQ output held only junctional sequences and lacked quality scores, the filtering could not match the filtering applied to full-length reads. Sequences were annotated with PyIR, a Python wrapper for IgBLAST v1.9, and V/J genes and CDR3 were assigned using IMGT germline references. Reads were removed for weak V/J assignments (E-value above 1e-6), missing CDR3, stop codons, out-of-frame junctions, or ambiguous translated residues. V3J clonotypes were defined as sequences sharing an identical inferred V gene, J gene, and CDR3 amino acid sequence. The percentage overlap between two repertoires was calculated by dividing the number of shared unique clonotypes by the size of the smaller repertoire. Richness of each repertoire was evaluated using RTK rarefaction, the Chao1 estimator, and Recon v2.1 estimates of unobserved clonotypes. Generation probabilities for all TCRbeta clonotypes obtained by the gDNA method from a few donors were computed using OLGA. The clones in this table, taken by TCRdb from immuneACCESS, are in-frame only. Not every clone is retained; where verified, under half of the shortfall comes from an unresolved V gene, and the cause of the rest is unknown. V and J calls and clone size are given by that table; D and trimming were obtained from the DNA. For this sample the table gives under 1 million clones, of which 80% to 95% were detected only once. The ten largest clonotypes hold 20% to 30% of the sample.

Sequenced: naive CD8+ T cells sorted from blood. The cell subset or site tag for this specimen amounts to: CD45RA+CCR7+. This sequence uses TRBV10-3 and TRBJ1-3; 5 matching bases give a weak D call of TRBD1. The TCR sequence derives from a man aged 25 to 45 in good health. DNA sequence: TGTGCCATCAAGGGGAAAGGGGAAAGCTCTGGAAACACCATATATTTT. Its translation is CAIKGKGESSGNTIYF.